A single sample is the source of the 3 T cell receptor beta chains below, sequenced in a study of blood T cell repertoires in COVID-19. Measured with immunoSEQ multiplex PCR; TCRdb has only the in-frame clones, and not every one. This table holds more than 90,000 clones, 86% found once. The sequenced sample was peripheral blood. These receptors all come from a man in his 70s who had recovered from COVID-19.

For the CDR3, the DNA is TGTGCCAGCAGCGTAGTAGCCGGGGAGCTGTTTTTT. It translates to CASSVVAGELFF. The gene calls are TRBV9 and TRBJ2-2, with D uncertain. Germline CDR1 SGDLS, CDR2 YYNGEE. This CDR3 spans 12 amino acids. Trimming pared 0 bases from V and 6 bases from J, leaving 3 bases between. Full variable domain (missing parts from reference TRBV9 and TRBJ2-2): DSGVTQTPKHLITATGQRVTLRCSPRSGDLSVYWYQQSLDQGLQFLIQYYNGEERAKGNILERFSAQQFPDLHSELNLSSLELGDSALYFCASSVVAGELFFGEGSRLTVL.

With regard to this clone: This sample includes further DNA sequences coding for the same CDR3. The chain couples TRBV5-1 to TRBJ2-2, with 7 positions matching TRBD1. CDR1 SGHRS and CDR2 YFSETQ come from the germline V gene. The CDR3 spans 15 residues. Losses at the gene ends were 1 base for V and 1 base for J; bases not matched to a gene: 1. CDR3 protein: CASSLPGGNTGELFF. CDR3 sequence (DNA): TGCGCCAGCAGCTTGCCAGGGGGGAACACCGGGGAGCTGTTTTTT.

The gene calls are TRBV6-1 and TRBJ2-5, with 8 bases lining up with TRBD1. The germline gives CDR1 MNHNS, CDR2 SASEGT. With 2 bases clipped from V and 4 bases from J, the junction kept 9 bases outside the gene matches. The CDR3 length is 16 residues. This CDR3 reads CASSERGRGRGETQYF. The DNA for the CDR3 is TGTGCCAGCAGTGAAAGGGGCAGGGGGCGAGGAGAGACCCAGTACTTC.